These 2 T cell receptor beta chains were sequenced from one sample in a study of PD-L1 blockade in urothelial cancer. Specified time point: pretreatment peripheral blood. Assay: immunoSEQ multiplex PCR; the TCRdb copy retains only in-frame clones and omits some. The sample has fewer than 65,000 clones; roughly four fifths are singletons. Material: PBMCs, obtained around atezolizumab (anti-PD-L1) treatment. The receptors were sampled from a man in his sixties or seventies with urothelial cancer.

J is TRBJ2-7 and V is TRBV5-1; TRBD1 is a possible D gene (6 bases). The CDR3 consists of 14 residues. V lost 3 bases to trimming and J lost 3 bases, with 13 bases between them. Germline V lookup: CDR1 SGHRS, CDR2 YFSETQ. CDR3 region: CASSSDRDNYEQYF. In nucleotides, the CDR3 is TGCGCCAGCAGCTCCGACCGGGACAACTACGAGCAGTACTTC.

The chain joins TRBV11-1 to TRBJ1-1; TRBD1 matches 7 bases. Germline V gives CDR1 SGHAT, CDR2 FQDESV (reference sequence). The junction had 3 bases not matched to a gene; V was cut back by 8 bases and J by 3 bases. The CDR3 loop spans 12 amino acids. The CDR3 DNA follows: TGTGCCAGCCACACAGGGGACACTGAAGCTTTCTTT. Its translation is CASHTGDTEAFF.